This T cell receptor beta chain is from a study of blood T cells in healthy people across ages (dated by TCRdb to the mid-2010s). Turning to the overall study: In model experiments, template switching captured roughly one uniquely barcoded TCR beta cDNA molecule for every two T cells. To track age-related changes in TCR beta repertoire diversity, the study relied on deep sequencing normalized with unique cDNA molecular identifiers. The donors were split into four age groups: young (average around 16 years), middle-aged (over 35), aged (more than 60) and long-lived (roughly 80). To avoid experimental bias, donors of different ages were randomly spread across the sequencing lanes. Using the same blood draw, the study looked at two additional independent replicas of 1 million unique cDNA reads for two donors, one aged 18 to 30 and the other aged 80 or older.

The donors were roughly 40 Caucasian individuals from Russia, aged roughly 6 to 90 years, who were systemically healthy. Around 10 milliliters of peripheral blood were collected from each donor into EDTA-treated Vacutainer tubes. Ficoll-Paque density-gradient centrifugation was used to isolate PBMCs, with at least 6.5 million per sample. Trizol reagent was used to extract total RNA from PBMCs, with at least 5 micrograms per sample. For every donor, an aliquot of PBMCs went through flow cytometry to measure the percentages of naive CD45RAhigh/CD27high T cells. The protocol used for the library was 5' RACE. The sequencer was an Illumina HiSeq 2500. A second PCR of roughly 6 to 11 cycles was run with a J-beta primer mix and a sample-barcoded 5' primer. A unique molecular identifier was introduced onto each TCR beta cDNA molecule by a template-switch 5' adaptor carrying 12 random nucleotides. Each sample yielded at least 2.5 million CDR3-containing paired-end reads. All of the RNA was converted into first-strand cDNA using the Mint cDNA synthesis kit, with a TRBC-specific oligonucleotide serving as the primer. Following uracil-DNA glycosylase treatment, all cDNA underwent a first 18-cycle PCR with the universal primers M1SS and BC2_uni_R. The source study handled its data this way. Normalization of each sample was performed by random selection of 1 million high-quality reads, each carrying a distinct molecular identifier. Reads sharing molecular identifiers were discarded rather than binned into consensus sequences. MiTCR, set to a Q25 quality threshold and the strictest error-elimination algorithm, was used for CDR3 identification, clonotype clustering and error correction. A nonparametric unseen species model using Euler transformation provided a lower-bound estimate of total TCR beta diversity. TCRdb cleaned the public reads at Q25 with fastp, built clones with MiXCR and kept in-frame beta chains. Each entry merges the rows of one CDR3 protein and shows their most common DNA and genes. TCRdb, rather than the study authors, made the V and J calls. This sample comprises around 790,000 distinct CDR3 sequences, around 42% of them detected only once. Together, the top ten hold roughly 19% of the sample.

Overall results and qualifications from the work: The percentage of naive T cells measured by flow cytometry correlated strongly with observed TCR beta diversity. Estimates of total diversity from one million sequenced T cells were regarded as lower bounds and underestimates. As age increased, observed TCR beta diversity per million T cells dropped in a roughly linear way, and a significant reduction was already evident by age 40. Conclusive comparison of naive and antigen-experienced compartments was prevented by the profiling of bulk unsorted PBMCs. Compared with the aged group, the long-lived group had more naive CD4+ T cells, fewer expanded clones and increased TCR diversity, a pattern suggesting age selection. Because donor CMV infection status was unknown, age-related changes in expanded clonotypes were potentially confounded.

The CDR3 measures 14 amino acids from cysteine to phenylalanine. The sequence is cut down to CDR3 DNA, 42 bases in frame from base 1. CDR1 and CDR2, looked up from the germline V gene (reference sequence), are LGHDT and YNNKEL. As for this clonotype: The specificity of this receptor is unknown. No base quality values were provided; no much bigger clone lies one nucleotide off.

The sample taken for sequencing was blood. This TCR was sampled from a man aged 55 to 70 in good health. In this chain, TRBV3-1 is recombined with TRBJ2-5, and the D gene may be TRBD1, 6 bases matching. The DNA matches TRBJ2-7 better at its end, which makes the J call doubtful. The base sequence is TGTGCCAGCAGCCTCCGTAGTAAAGGGGGCGAGCAGTACTTC. The resulting protein is CASSLRSKGGEQYF.